This T cell receptor beta chain was observed in a study of graft-versus-host responses after intestinal transplantation. Overall study context: Anti-thymocyte globulin was used for induction in all recipients, who then took tacrolimus and steroids for approximately 3 years. Regarding the study as a whole: Patients with graft-donor T cell macrochimerism had high graft-versus-host to host-versus-graft clonal ratios in allografts. GvH clones detected in recipient marrow included some appearing first in ileum or blood. Peak GvH clone levels in circulation were associated with early post-transplant HvG declines.

On this clone itself: No antigen is known for it.

Only in-frame clones appear in the TCRdb table, and some are missing; sequencing was by immunoSEQ multiplex PCR. Of over 100,000 clones in the sample, 93% were seen once. The V gene's germline CDR1 is MNHEY and CDR2 SMNVEV (reference sequence). The length of the CDR3 is 16 residues. J was trimmed by 0 bases and V by 3 bases; bases with no gene match: 4. The source is a human donor who was the organ donor for an intestinal transplant. The V gene is TRBV27, the J gene TRBJ2-5, with 10 positions matching TRBD2. The material was unstimulated CD8+ T cells sorted from spleen or lymph node cells, obtained before transplant. The CDR3 loop is CASSFRGLADQETQYF. The CDR3 DNA reads TGTGCCAGCAGTTTCCGAGGACTAGCGGACCAAGAGACCCAGTACTTC.